The next 17 T cell receptor beta chains were all read from a single sample in a study of blood T cells in healthy people across ages. It was with a sample-barcoded 5' primer and a J-beta primer mix that a second PCR of roughly 7 to 12 cycles was run. TCRdb redid the calling of the 5' RACE reads with MiXCR, one entry per CDR3 protein. The table records 1,100,000 or so distinct CDR3 sequences, 45% of them present only once. Sequenced sample: blood. These receptors were collected from a woman aged 55-69 years in good health.

V and J are TRBV5-5 and TRBJ2-1; no firm D call. The CDR3 runs to 13 residues. With 4 bases removed from V and 3 bases from J, the gap between germline ends came to 8 bases. CDR1 and CDR2 (germline): SGHKS, YYEKEE (reference sequence). The CDR3 region is CASSPMSYNEQFF. For the CDR3, the DNA is TGTGCCAGCAGCCCAATGAGCTACAATGAGCAGTTCTTC.

The chain couples TRBV7-9 to TRBJ2-3, with D possibly TRBD2 on 5 matching bases. From germline, CDR1 is SEHNR and CDR2 FQNEAQ (reference sequence). Trimming left V 4 bases short and J 0 bases short, with 20 bases between. There are 18 residues in the CDR3. In nucleotides, the CDR3 is TGTGCCAGCAGCTCTCCTCCACGGGAAGATACTAGCACAGATACGCAGTATTTT. Its translation: CASSSPPREDTSTDTQYF.

This chain links TRBV7-9 with TRBJ1-1, with TRBD1 identical over 8 bases. CDR3 length equals 15 residues. V shed 5 bases and J 1 base; nucleotides not matched to a gene: 6. Germline V gene lookup returns CDR1 SEHNR and CDR2 FQNEAQ (reference sequence). Written as DNA, the CDR3 is TGTGCCAGCAGCCACCAGGGGGCCCCGAACACTGAAGCTTTCTTT. Protein product: CASSHQGAPNTEAFF.

This clonotype has a handful of counts. The chain employs TRBV28 and TRBJ2-1; D ambiguous. The V and J ends lost 6 bases and 12 bases respectively, with 15 bases between them. This CDR3 comprises 12 residues. Germline lookup yields CDR1 MDHEN and CDR2 SYDVKM. This CDR3 is CASSSGPSGQFF. For the CDR3, the DNA is TGTGCCAGCAGCTCGGGCCCCTCGGGGCAGTTCTTC.

The chain links TRBV6-6 to TRBJ2-1, with D perhaps TRBD2 (6 bases). V was cut by 7 bases and J by 5 bases, with 9 bases left in between. Germline V gene lookup returns CDR1 MNHNY and CDR2 SVGAGI (reference sequence). This CDR3 is built from 12 residues. As DNA, the CDR3 is TGTGCCAGCAACTCGGGGGACAATGAGCAGTTCTTC. This gives the protein CASNSGDNEQFF.

Many counts were recorded for this clonotype. In DNA form, the CDR3 reads TGCAGCGTTGGGGACGGAACCTACGAGCAGTACTTC. It yields the protein CSVGDGTYEQYF. The chain joins TRBV29-1 to TRBJ2-7; D could derive from TRBD1 or TRBD2 (5 bases each). The germline V and J ends were trimmed by 4 bases and 2 bases, with 9 bases remaining between them. Germline CDR1 reads SQVTM; CDR2 reads ANQGSEA. This CDR3 comprises 12 residues.

The J gene is TRBJ2-7, the V gene TRBV25-1, with a tentative D call TRBD2 (6 bases). Between the trimmed V and J ends, which lost 5 bases and 2 bases, there was a span of 13 bases. CDR1 and CDR2 (germline): MGHDK, SYGVNS. The CDR3 has 14 residues. The CDR3 loop is CASSYGSGAYEQYF. The CDR3 nucleotides are TGTGCCAGCAGTTACGGGAGTGGGGCCTACGAGCAGTACTTC.

V and J are TRBV6-6 and TRBJ2-7; 8 nucleotides agree with TRBD1. The CDR3 contains 15 residues. The ends lost 6 bases at V and 1 base at J; junction bases unmatched: 8. In germline, CDR1 is MNHNY, CDR2 SVGAGI (reference sequence). In DNA form, the CDR3 reads TGTGCCAGCAGCACAGGACAGGGCCTTTCCTACGAGCAGTACTTC. Its protein product is CASSTGQGLSYEQYF.

The chain couples TRBV9 to TRBJ2-7; 9 positions match TRBD2. CDR1 and CDR2 from the germline V gene are SGDLS and YYNGEE. The CDR3 has 16 amino acids. Losses at the gene ends were 3 bases for V and 0 bases for J; bases not matched to a gene: 7. Here the CDR3 DNA reads TGTGCCAGCAGCGAGACTAGCGGACTAAGCTCCTACGAGCAGTACTTC. Translated: CASSETSGLSSYEQYF.

This clonotype was seen a handful of times. This chain uses TRBV10-3 with TRBJ2-7, with D uncertain. CDR1 is ENHRY, CDR2 SYGVKD, per germline. This CDR3 has 15 amino acids. V lost 2 bases, J lost 6 bases, and 17 bases lay in between. CDR3 in DNA: TGTGCCATCAGTGAGGAGGTCAGTAAGTTCGGCGAGCAGTACTTC. Translating gives CAISEEVSKFGEQYF.

This clonotype has more than one count but fewer than ten. This chain connects TRBV21-1 to TRBJ2-4. The closer fit of TRBJ2-7 to the DNA end suggests the J call may be wrong. TRBV21-1 has pseudogene status. This CDR3 is 13 amino acids long. The CDR3 DNA sequence: TGTGCCAGCAGCAAAGCGCTAGGATCCGAGCAGTACTTC. Protein product: CASSKALGSEQYF.

The V call is TRBV30, the J call TRBJ2-6; the D is unclear. Germline V lookup: CDR1 GTSNPN, CDR2 SVGIG (reference sequence). The CDR3 covers 12 residues. Trimming removed 2 bases at V and 1 base at J, with 0 bases between. CDR3 protein: CAWSSGANVLTF. Written as DNA, the CDR3 is TGTGCCTGGAGTTCTGGGGCCAACGTCCTGACTTTC.

This clonotype was observed a few times. The chain employs TRBV5-5 and TRBJ2-1; a weak D match, TRBD2 (6 bases). The CDR3 extends over 13 amino acids. Trimming removed 4 bases from V and 13 bases from J, with 18 bases in between. Germline V lookup: CDR1 SGHKS, CDR2 YYEKEE (reference sequence). Written as DNA, the CDR3 is TGTGCCAGCAGCCCGACGAGGGACTCCCTACAGTTCTTC. Protein: CASSPTRDSLQFF.

The chain is built from TRBV6-5 and TRBJ2-5; the match to TRBD1 covers 8 bases. The closer fit of TRBJ2-7 to the DNA end suggests the J call may be wrong. This CDR3 region has 17 residues. CDR1 and CDR2 from the germline V gene are MNHEY and SVGAGI. Written as DNA, the CDR3 is TGTGCCAGCAGTTATGAGGAATCGACAGGGGTCATGTACGAGCAGTACTTC. This codes for CASSYEESTGVMYEQYF.

This chain connects TRBV27 to TRBJ2-3; a possible D gene is TRBD2 (5 bases). Germline V CDR1 and CDR2: MNHEY, SMNVEV (reference sequence). The CDR3 has 16 amino acids. Deletions cut 6 bases from V and 0 bases from J, with 16 bases between. The CDR3 here is CASSPRSVASTDTQYF. CDR3 DNA: TGTGCCAGCAGCCCCCGTAGCGTCGCTAGCACAGATACGCAGTATTTT.

This chain connects TRBV2 to TRBJ2-1, with D perhaps TRBD2 (5 bases). Trimming pared 6 bases from V and 8 bases from J, leaving 20 bases between. The V gene's germline CDR1 is SNHLY and CDR2 FYNNEI. This CDR3 comprises 15 residues. CDR3 region: CASSPLGPRGDEQFF. Written as DNA, the CDR3 is TGTGCCAGCAGCCCCTTGGGCCCACGGGGAGATGAGCAGTTCTTC.

The genes are TRBV5-1 and TRBJ2-3; the D gene is possibly TRBD2 (6 bases). The CDR3 contains 16 residues. Per the germline V gene, CDR1 is SGHRS and CDR2 is YFSETQ. V dropped 0 bases and J dropped 0 bases, with 11 bases sitting between them. This CDR3 reads CASSLEVAASTDTQYF. CDR3 in DNA: TGCGCCAGCAGCTTGGAAGTAGCGGCTAGCACAGATACGCAGTATTTT. The whole variable domain, filled in from reference TRBV5-1 and TRBJ2-3, reads KAGVTQTPRYLIKTRGQQVTLSCSPISGHRSVSWYQQTPGQGLQFLFEYFSETQRNKGNFPGRFSGRQFSNSRSEMNVSTLELGDSALYLCASSLEVAASTDTQYFGPGTRLTVL.